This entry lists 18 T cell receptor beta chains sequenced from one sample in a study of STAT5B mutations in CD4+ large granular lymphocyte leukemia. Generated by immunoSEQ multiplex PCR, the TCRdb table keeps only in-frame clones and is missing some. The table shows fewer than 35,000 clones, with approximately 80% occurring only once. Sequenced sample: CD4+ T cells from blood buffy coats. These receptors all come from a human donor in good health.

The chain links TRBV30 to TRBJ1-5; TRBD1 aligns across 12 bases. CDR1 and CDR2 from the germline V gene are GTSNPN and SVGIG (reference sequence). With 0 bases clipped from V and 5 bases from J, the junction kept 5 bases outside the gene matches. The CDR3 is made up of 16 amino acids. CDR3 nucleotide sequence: TGTGCCTGGAGTGTAGGGACAGGGGGCATGGATCAGCCCCAGCATTTT. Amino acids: CAWSVGTGGMDQPQHF.

The CDR3 loop reads CASSPPSRDGGYTF. The CDR3 DNA follows: TGTGCCAGCTCACCACCGAGTAGAGACGGTGGCTACACCTTC. The chain has TRBV18 and TRBJ1-2, with D hard to call. Trimming took 0 bases from V and 7 from J, leaving 12 bases between them. This CDR3 contains 14 residues. CDR1 and CDR2 (germline): KGHSH, LQKENI.

The CDR3 spells CASSLDSRTETQYF. The CDR3, as DNA: TGTGCCAGCAGCTTAGATAGCAGGACAGAGACCCAGTACTTC. V and J are TRBV11-3 and TRBJ2-5; unclear D gene. The germline V gene has CDR1 SGHNT and CDR2 YENEEA. V dropped 0 bases and J dropped 4 bases, with 9 bases sitting between them. The CDR3 consists of 14 residues.

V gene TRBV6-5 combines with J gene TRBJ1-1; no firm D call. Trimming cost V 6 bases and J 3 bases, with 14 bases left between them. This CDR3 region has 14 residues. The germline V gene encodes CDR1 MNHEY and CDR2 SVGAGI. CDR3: CASSYAPGDTEAFF. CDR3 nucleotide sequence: TGTGCCAGCAGCTACGCCCCTGGGGACACTGAAGCTTTCTTT.

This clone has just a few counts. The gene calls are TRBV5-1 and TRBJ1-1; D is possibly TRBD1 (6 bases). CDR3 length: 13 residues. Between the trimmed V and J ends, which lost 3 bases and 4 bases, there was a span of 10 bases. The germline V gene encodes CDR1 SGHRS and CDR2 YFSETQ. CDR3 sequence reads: CASSWTRGTEAFF. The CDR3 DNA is TGCGCCAGCAGCTGGACCAGGGGCACTGAAGCTTTCTTT.

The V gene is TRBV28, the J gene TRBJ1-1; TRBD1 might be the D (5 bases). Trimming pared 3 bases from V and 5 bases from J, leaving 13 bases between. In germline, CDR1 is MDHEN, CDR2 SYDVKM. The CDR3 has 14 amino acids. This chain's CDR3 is CASSFQGFKTEAFF. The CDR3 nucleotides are TGTGCCAGCAGTTTTCAGGGCTTTAAGACTGAAGCTTTCTTT. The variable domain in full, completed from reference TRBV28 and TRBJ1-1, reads DVKVTQSSRYLVKRTGEKVFLECVQDMDHENMFWYRQDPGLGLRLIYFSYDVKMKEKGDIPEGYSVSREKKERFSLILESASTNQTSMYLCASSFQGFKTEAFFGQGTRLTVV.

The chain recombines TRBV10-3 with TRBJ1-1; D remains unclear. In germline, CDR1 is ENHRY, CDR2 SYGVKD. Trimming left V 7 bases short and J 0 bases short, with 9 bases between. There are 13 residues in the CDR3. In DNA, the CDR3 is TGTGCCATCAATACGGCCATGAACACTGAAGCTTTCTTT. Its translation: CAINTAMNTEAFF.

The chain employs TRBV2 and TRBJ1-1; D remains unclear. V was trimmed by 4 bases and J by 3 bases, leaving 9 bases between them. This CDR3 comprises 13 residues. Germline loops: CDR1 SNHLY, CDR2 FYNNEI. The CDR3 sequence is CASSGSPDTEAFF. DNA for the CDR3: TGTGCCAGCAGTGGATCTCCGGACACTGAAGCTTTCTTT.

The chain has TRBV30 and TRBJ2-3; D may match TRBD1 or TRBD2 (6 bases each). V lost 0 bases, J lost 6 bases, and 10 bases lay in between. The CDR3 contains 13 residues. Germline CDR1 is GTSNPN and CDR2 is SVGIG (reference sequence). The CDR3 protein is CAWSVRGRDTQYF. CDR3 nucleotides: TGTGCCTGGAGTGTACGGGGGCGGGATACGCAGTATTTT.

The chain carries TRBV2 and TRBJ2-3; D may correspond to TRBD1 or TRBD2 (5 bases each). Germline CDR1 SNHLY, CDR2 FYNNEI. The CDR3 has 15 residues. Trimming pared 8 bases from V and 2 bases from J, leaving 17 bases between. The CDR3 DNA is TGTGCCAGCGTCGGGACCACTATATCCACAGATACGCAGTATTTT. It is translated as CASVGTTISTDTQYF.

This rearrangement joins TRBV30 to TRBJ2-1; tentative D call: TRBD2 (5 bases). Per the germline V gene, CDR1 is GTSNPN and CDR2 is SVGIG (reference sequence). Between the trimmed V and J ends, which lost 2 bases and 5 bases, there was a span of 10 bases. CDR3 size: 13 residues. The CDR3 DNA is TGTGCCTGGAGTATTAGCGTCAACAATGAGCAGTTCTTC. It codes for CAWSISVNNEQFF.

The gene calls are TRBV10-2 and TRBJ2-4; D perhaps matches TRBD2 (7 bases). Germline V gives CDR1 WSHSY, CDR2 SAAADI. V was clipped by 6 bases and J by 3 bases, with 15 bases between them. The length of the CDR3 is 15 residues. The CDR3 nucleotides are TGCGCCAGCAGCGCACAGGGAGGGGGCAAAAACATTCAGTACTTC. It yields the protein CASSAQGGGKNIQYF.

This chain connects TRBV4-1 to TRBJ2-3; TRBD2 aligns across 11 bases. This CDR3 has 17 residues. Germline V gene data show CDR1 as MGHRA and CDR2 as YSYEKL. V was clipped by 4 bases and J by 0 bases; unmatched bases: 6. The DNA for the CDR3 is TGCGCCAGCAGCCTAATAGCGGGAGGGATAAGCACAGATACGCAGTATTTT. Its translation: CASSLIAGGISTDTQYF.

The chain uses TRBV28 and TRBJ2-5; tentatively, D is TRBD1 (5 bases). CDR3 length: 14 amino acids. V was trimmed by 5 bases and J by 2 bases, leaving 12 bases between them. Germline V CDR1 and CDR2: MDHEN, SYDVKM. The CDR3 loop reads CASSTAGIQETQYF. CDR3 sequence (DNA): TGTGCCAGCAGTACTGCAGGGATACAAGAGACCCAGTACTTC.

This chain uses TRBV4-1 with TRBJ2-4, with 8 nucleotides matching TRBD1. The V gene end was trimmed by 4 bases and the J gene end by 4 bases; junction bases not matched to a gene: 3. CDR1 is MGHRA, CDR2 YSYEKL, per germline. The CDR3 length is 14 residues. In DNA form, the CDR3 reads TGCGCCAGCAGCCCCGGGGACAGGAAAAACATTCAGTACTTC. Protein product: CASSPGDRKNIQYF.

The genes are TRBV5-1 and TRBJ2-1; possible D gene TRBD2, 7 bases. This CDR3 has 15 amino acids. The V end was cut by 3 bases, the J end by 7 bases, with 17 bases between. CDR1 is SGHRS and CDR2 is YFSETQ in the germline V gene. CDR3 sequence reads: CASSSEGGGGNEQFF. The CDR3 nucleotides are TGCGCCAGCAGCTCGGAAGGCGGGGGCGGAAATGAGCAGTTCTTC.

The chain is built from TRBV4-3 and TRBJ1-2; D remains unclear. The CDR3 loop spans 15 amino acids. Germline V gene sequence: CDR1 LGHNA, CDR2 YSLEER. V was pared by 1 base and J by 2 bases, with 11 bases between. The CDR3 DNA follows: TGCGCCAGCAGCCAAGGTACAGAACTAAACTATGGCTACACCTTC. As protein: CASSQGTELNYGYTF.

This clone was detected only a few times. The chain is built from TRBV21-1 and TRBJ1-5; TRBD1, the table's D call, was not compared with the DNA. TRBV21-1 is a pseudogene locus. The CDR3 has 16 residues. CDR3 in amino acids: CASSKVRRQGNQPQHF. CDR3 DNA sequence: TGTGCCAGCAGCAAAGTTCGGAGACAGGGCAATCAGCCCCAGCATTTT.